This T cell receptor (beta chain) originates from a study of tumor and adjacent non-tumor tissue in lung cancer. Trimming stripped 4 bases from V and 5 bases from J, with 14 bases between. Germline CDR1 is MGHRA and CDR2 is YSYEKL. There are 14 residues in the CDR3. This clonotype has at least ten counts. TCRbeta libraries were built with three rounds of nested PCR, modified from ARM-PCR. TCRdb ran MiXCR on the multiplex PCR reads and lists one entry per CDR3 protein. This table has approximately 120,000 distinct CDR3 sequences, 66% appearing once. This sample's RNA came from whole unsorted tissue. The source material was lung tumor tissue. The sequence was obtained from a man aged 25 to 40 with non-small cell lung cancer. The chain uses TRBV4-1 and TRBJ2-5, with D tentatively TRBD1 (6 bases). Written as DNA, the CDR3 is TGCGCCAGCAGCCGATCAGGGGTGAGGGAGACCCAGTACTTC. Translating it yields CASSRSGVRETQYF.